Listed below are T cell receptor beta chains from one sample, sequenced in a study of T cells in Graves' hyperthyroidism and ophthalmopathy. Each CDR3 protein is one row after TCRdb ran MiXCR on the multiplex PCR reads. The sample lists some 370,000 distinct CDR3 sequences; about 14% were seen once. The source material was blood. The origin of the receptors is a man in his forties or fifties with Graves' ophthalmopathy. Each CDR3 is given with its conserved first and last residue. D genes are given only for firm matches. The listing skips clone size in some rows; elsewhere it reads once, few, many or a size class.

D: .
size: .
J: TRBJ1-6
V: TRBV25-1
DNA: TGTGCCAGCAGTGAATATAGGGACTCACCCCTCCACTTT
CDR3: CASSEYRDSPLHF

D: .
size: many
J: TRBJ2-3
V: TRBV11-3
DNA: TGTGCCAGCAGCACCCGGGCCCAACTCGCAGATACGCAGTATTTT
CDR3: CASSTRAQLADTQYF

D: TRBD2
size: .
J: TRBJ2-3
V: TRBV5-1
DNA: TGCGCCACCAAGGCGGGAGGGCTTACAGATACGCAGTATTTT
CDR3: CATKAGGLTDTQYF

D: TRBD2
size: many
J: TRBJ2-1
V: TRBV2
DNA: TGTGCCAGCAGTGCGACTAGCGGGGACGATGAGCAGTTCTTC
CDR3: CASSATSGDDEQFF

D: TRBD1
size: many
J: TRBJ2-3
V: TRBV29-1
DNA: TGCAGCGGGGGCGAATCGGGACAGCCAACAGATACGCAGTATTTT
CDR3: CSGGESGQPTDTQYF

D: .
size: many
J: TRBJ2-7
V: TRBV3-1
DNA: TGTGCCAGCAGCCCCGGACTACGTTCCTACGAGCAGTACTTC
CDR3: CASSPGLRSYEQYF

D: TRBD2
size: .
J: TRBJ2-1
V: TRBV7-9
DNA: TGTGCCAGCAGCTTAGCCTTTGGACTAGCGGGAGGTTTCTCCTACAATGAGCAGTTCTTC
CDR3: CASSLAFGLAGGFSYNEQFF

D: .
size: few
J: TRBJ2-1
V: TRBV30
DNA: TGTGCCTGGAGTGCCGACAGCTACAATGAGCAGTTCTTC
CDR3: CAWSADSYNEQFF

D: TRBD1
size: few
J: TRBJ2-7
V: TRBV7-8
DNA: TGTGCCAGCAGCTTAGGGGCCAGGGGGAAGTCCTACGAGCAGTACTTC
CDR3: CASSLGARGKSYEQYF

D: .
size: many
J: TRBJ1-2
V: TRBV20-1
DNA: TGCAGTGCCACGACAGGCCGATATGGCTACACCTTC
CDR3: CSATTGRYGYTF

D: .
size: many
J: TRBJ2-1
V: TRBV9
DNA: TGTGCCAGCAGCGTTGGAAGGCAATCTGCCAATGAGCAGTTCTTC
CDR3: CASSVGRQSANEQFF